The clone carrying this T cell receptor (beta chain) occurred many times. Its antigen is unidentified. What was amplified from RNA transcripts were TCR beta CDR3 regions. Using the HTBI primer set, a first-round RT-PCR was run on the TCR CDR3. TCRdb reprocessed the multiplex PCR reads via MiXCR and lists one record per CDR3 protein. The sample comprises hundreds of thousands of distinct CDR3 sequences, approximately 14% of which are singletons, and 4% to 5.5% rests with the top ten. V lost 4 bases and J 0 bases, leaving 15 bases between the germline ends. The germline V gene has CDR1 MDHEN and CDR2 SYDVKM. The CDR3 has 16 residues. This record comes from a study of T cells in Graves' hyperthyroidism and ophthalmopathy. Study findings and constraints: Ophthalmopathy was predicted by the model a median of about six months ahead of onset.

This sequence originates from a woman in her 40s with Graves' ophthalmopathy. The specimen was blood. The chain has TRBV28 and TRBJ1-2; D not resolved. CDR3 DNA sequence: TGTGCCAGCAGTTCCGTTTCCCGTCCCTCTAACTATGGCTACACCTTC. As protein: CASSSVSRPSNYGYTF.